These 17 T cell receptor beta chains share one sample of origin, sequenced in a study of blood T cell repertoires in COVID-19. Here immunoSEQ multiplex PCR was the method, and the copy in TCRdb shows in-frame clones only, minus some. The table shows roughly 68,000 clones, with roughly 83% occurring only once. Specimen: peripheral blood. The receptors come from a man aged 50 to 60 with active COVID-19.

The sample holds a few counts of this clone. Within the sample, other DNA sequences also encode this same CDR3. This chain connects TRBV18 to TRBJ1-6; 8 positions match TRBD1. Germline loops: CDR1 KGHSH, CDR2 LQKENI. The CDR3 extends over 14 amino acids. The ends lost 3 bases at V and 8 bases at J; junction bases unmatched: 3. This CDR3 is CASSPTGGDSPLHF. DNA of the CDR3: TGTGCCAGCTCACCTACAGGGGGTGATTCACCCCTCCACTTT.

V and J are TRBV4-1 and TRBJ1-2; 7 bases are a match to TRBD1. V lost 5 bases to trimming and J lost 1 base; unmatched junction nucleotides: 7. Germline CDR1 reads MGHRA; CDR2 reads YSYEKL. The CDR3 is 15 amino acids. The CDR3 is CASSLPGTVNYGYTF. Here the CDR3 DNA reads TGCGCCAGCAGCTTGCCCGGGACAGTTAACTATGGCTACACCTTC.

The V gene is TRBV12-5, the J gene TRBJ2-7, with 10 bases fitting TRBD1. Germline assignment: CDR1 LGHNT and CDR2 FRNRAP. The CDR3 length is 14 residues. With V trimmed by 3 bases and J by 6 bases, 5 bases remained unmatched. The CDR3 protein is CASGFGTGVFEQYF. Written as DNA, the CDR3 is TGTGCTAGTGGTTTCGGGACAGGGGTTTTCGAGCAGTACTTC.

In its sample, this clone was seen once. The J gene is TRBJ1-5, the V gene TRBV5-6; 7 nucleotides match TRBD1. CDR1 SGHDT and CDR2 YYEEEE come from the germline V gene. The CDR3 length is 15 residues. V was clipped by 0 bases and J by 4 bases; unmatched bases: 4. The CDR3: CASSLGTGKNQPQHF. CDR3 DNA sequence: TGTGCCAGCAGCTTGGGGACAGGTAAAAATCAGCCCCAGCATTTT.

The chain joins TRBV28 to TRBJ2-1; TRBD2 matches 7 bases. Losses at the gene ends were 9 bases for V and 5 bases for J; bases not matched to a gene: 7. This CDR3 is 13 amino acids long. The germline CDR1 and CDR2 sequences are MDHEN and SYDVKM. CDR3 DNA: TGTGCCAGTCGGACTAGGCTCCACAATGAGCAGTTCTTC. Protein product: CASRTRLHNEQFF.

This chain joins TRBV7-6 and TRBJ2-2; D perhaps matches TRBD1 (6 bases). This CDR3 comprises 16 residues. Trimming took off 4 bases at V and 1 base at J, with 13 bases between the two ends. Germline V gene lookup returns CDR1 SGHVS and CDR2 FNYEAQ. The CDR3 sequence is CASSSPPTGNTGELFF. DNA for the CDR3: TGTGCCAGCAGCTCGCCCCCGACAGGGAACACCGGGGAGCTGTTTTTT.

J is TRBJ1-4 and V is TRBV2; no firm D call. Trimming pared 4 bases from V and 8 bases from J, leaving 11 bases between. Germline V gives CDR1 SNHLY, CDR2 FYNNEI. This CDR3 is built from 13 residues. The CDR3 bases are TGTGCCAGCAGTGTGCGGATCCGGGAAAAACTGTTTTTT. Protein product: CASSVRIREKLFF.

Sample share makes this clone medium-sized (0.01 to 0.1%). The V gene is TRBV19, the J gene TRBJ2-7; tentatively, D is TRBD2 (6 bases). CDR3 size: 13 residues. Trimming left V 5 bases short and J 4 bases short, with 12 bases between. The germline CDR1 and CDR2 sequences are LNHDA and SQIVND (reference sequence). CDR3 DNA: TGTGCCAGTAGTCCCTACGCGGGGTACGAGCAGTACTTC. Amino acids: CASSPYAGYEQYF.

This clone was counted between two and nine times. The V and J genes are TRBV10-3 and TRBJ2-7; TRBD2 agrees at 8 bases. With V trimmed by 4 bases and J by 6 bases, 8 bases remained unmatched. Germline V gene data show CDR1 as ENHRY and CDR2 as SYGVKD. CDR3 length: 14 residues. CDR3 sequence reads: CAISGTSGGGEQYF. Written as DNA, the CDR3 is TGTGCCATCAGTGGGACGAGCGGGGGAGGCGAGCAGTACTTC.

The J gene is TRBJ1-1, the V gene TRBV30, with 7 bases matching TRBD1. Germline V gene sequence: CDR1 GTSNPN, CDR2 SVGIG (reference sequence). CDR3 size: 14 residues. V dropped 3 bases and J dropped 6; count of bases not matched to a gene: 10. The CDR3 DNA follows: TGTGCCTGGAGACCTCAGGGGGGATACGCTGAAGCTTTCTTT. This sequence encodes CAWRPQGGYAEAFF.

V usage is TRBV9 and J usage is TRBJ1-5; TRBD1 matches at 7 bases. J was trimmed by 3 bases and V by 3 bases; bases with no gene match: 6. Germline-derived CDR1 and CDR2 are SGDLS and YYNGEE. This CDR3 has 15 residues. The CDR3 is CASSAQTGTNQPQHF. In nucleotides, the CDR3 is TGTGCCAGCAGCGCCCAGACAGGGACCAATCAGCCCCAGCATTTT. Full variable domain (rest looked up from reference TRBV9 and TRBJ1-5): DSGVTQTPKHLITATGQRVTLRCSPRSGDLSVYWYQQSLDQGLQFLIQYYNGEERAKGNILERFSAQQFPDLHSELNLSSLELGDSALYFCASSAQTGTNQPQHFGDGTRLSIL.

This clone is a singleton in its sample. This chain uses TRBV5-1 with TRBJ1-1; TRBD1 agrees at 9 bases. V lost 3 bases, J lost 7 bases, and 7 bases stayed unmatched. Looked up from germline, CDR1 is SGHRS and CDR2 is YFSETQ. CDR3 length: 14 residues. CDR3 sequence (DNA): TGCGCCAGCAGCTCGACAGGGGGACCGTTTGAAGCTTTCTTT. This gives the protein CASSSTGGPFEAFF.

The rearrangement links TRBV3-1 (or the pseudogene TRBV3-2) to TRBJ1-4; D may be TRBD1 (6 bases). This CDR3 has 14 amino acids. CDR1 is LGHDT, CDR2 YNNKEL, per germline (reference sequence). V was trimmed by 0 bases and J by 14 bases, leaving 16 bases between them. The CDR3 spells CASSQDTGGRGLFF. DNA for the CDR3: TGTGCCAGCAGCCAAGATACGGGGGGGCGCGGTCTGTTTTTT.

This chain joins TRBV19 and TRBJ2-7; 7 bases map to TRBD1. With V trimmed by 10 bases and J by 2 bases, 8 bases remained unmatched. CDR3 size: 13 residues. Germline V CDR1 and CDR2: LNHDA, SQIVND (reference sequence). For the CDR3, the DNA is TGTGCCACCCTAGGGACAGCAACCTACGAGCAGTACTTC. It translates to CATLGTATYEQYF. The full variable domain, in which reference TRBV19 and TRBJ2-7 provide the parts outside the CDR3, is DGGITQSPKYLFRKEGQNVTLSCEQNLNHDAMYWYRQDPGQGLRLIYYSQIVNDFQKGDIAEGYSVSREKKESFPLTVTSAQKNPTAFYLCATLGTATYEQYFGPGTRLTVT.

The chain recombines TRBV27 with TRBJ1-1; D uncertain. V was clipped by 5 bases and J by 1 base, with 8 bases between them. The CDR3 spans 13 residues. The germline V gene has CDR1 MNHEY and CDR2 SMNVEV (reference sequence). The CDR3 region has the DNA TGTGCCAGCAGTCTACAGAGGAACACTGAAGCTTTCTTT. Its translation: CASSLQRNTEAFF.

The V and J genes are TRBV10-3 and TRBJ2-5; 10 bases fit TRBD2. The germline gives CDR1 ENHRY, CDR2 SYGVKD. The CDR3 totals 17 residues. V was clipped by 2 bases and J by 1 base; unmatched bases: 7. The CDR3 DNA reads TGTGCCATCAGTGAGACCCGGACTAGCGGCTTCCAAGAGACCCAGTACTTC. Its translation: CAISETRTSGFQETQYF.

The chain joins TRBV18 to TRBJ2-2, with 12 bases identical to TRBD1. With 2 bases clipped from V and 3 bases from J, the junction kept 13 bases outside the gene matches. Germline loops: CDR1 KGHSH, CDR2 LQKENI. The CDR3 covers 20 residues. The CDR3, as DNA: TGTGCCAGCTCACCAGGCACTCCCGGGACAGGGGGCGCGGACACCGGGGAGCTGTTTTTT. This encodes CASSPGTPGTGGADTGELFF.